These 18 T cell receptor beta chains came from one sample sequenced in a study of blood T cell repertoires in COVID-19. Sequencing was performed with immunoSEQ multiplex PCR; in TCRdb, only in-frame clones are kept and a portion is missing. The data contain about 350,000 clones, roughly 86% of them singletons. The sequencing input was PBMCs or T cells enriched from blood (not recorded which). The receptors here all came from a woman in her 30s who had recovered from COVID-19.

This clone has just a few counts. The chain recombines TRBV24-1 with TRBJ2-2; 7 bases map to TRBD1. Germline CDR1 is KGHDR and CDR2 is SFDVKD. This CDR3 is 13 amino acids long. The V gene end was trimmed by 8 bases and the J gene end by 7 bases; junction bases not matched to a gene: 6. The CDR3 protein is CATMGQLNGELFF. The CDR3 nucleotides read TGTGCCACCATGGGACAGCTAAACGGGGAGCTGTTTTTT.

The chain uses TRBV4-3 and TRBJ2-5; D possibly corresponds to TRBD1 (6 bases). CDR3 length equals 15 residues. V was pared by 0 bases and J by 1 base, with 9 bases between. The germline V gene has CDR1 LGHNA and CDR2 YSLEER. In DNA, the CDR3 is TGCGCCAGCAGCCAAGATTCACAGGGCCAAGAGACCCAGTACTTC. It translates to CASSQDSQGQETQYF.

This clone has a count of ten or more. The CDR3 reads CASSLAASGADTQYF. The CDR3 DNA is TGCGCCAGCAGCTTGGCCGCGTCAGGGGCAGATACGCAGTATTTT. The chain joins TRBV5-1 to TRBJ2-3; D perhaps matches TRBD1 (6 bases). Trimming pared 0 bases from V and 4 bases from J, leaving 12 bases between. The CDR3 length is 15 residues. The germline V gene has CDR1 SGHRS and CDR2 YFSETQ.

The J gene is TRBJ1-6, the V gene TRBV5-8; D gene unclear. The germline gives CDR1 SGHTS, CDR2 YDEGEE. The CDR3 loop spans 16 amino acids. V lost 4 bases, J lost 3 bases, and 14 bases lay in between. CDR3 in DNA: TGTGCCAGCAGCCTCGTGTCTTCTTACTATAATTCACCCCTCCACTTT. Amino acids: CASSLVSSYYNSPLHF.

The chain joins TRBV7-3 to TRBJ1-5, with 7 bases lining up with TRBD1. Germline V CDR1 and CDR2: SGHTA, FQGTGA. CDR3 length equals 13 residues. V gave up 5 bases and J gave up 4 bases; unmatched junction bases: 2. The CDR3 DNA sequence: TGTGCCAGCAGCCAGGGGGGAAATCAGCCCCAGCATTTT. Residues: CASSQGGNQPQHF.

The rearrangement joins TRBV18 to TRBJ2-1; D is perhaps TRBD1 (7 bases). Trimming took 3 bases from V and 12 from J, leaving 21 bases between them. The CDR3 has 15 residues. From germline, CDR1 is KGHSH and CDR2 LQKENI. The CDR3, as DNA: TGTGCCAGCTCACCGAGCAAACAGGGGATCGGGGGGCAGTTCTTC. Encoded protein: CASSPSKQGIGGQFF.

This chain links TRBV30 with TRBJ2-1; tentatively, D is TRBD2 (6 bases). Germline CDR1 GTSNPN, CDR2 SVGIG (reference sequence). The CDR3 totals 13 residues. V lost 2 bases, J lost 7 bases, and 12 bases lay in between. The CDR3 sequence is CAWSRTRGNEQFF. CDR3 DNA: TGTGCCTGGAGTAGAACTCGGGGGAATGAGCAGTTCTTC.

The rearrangement uses TRBV6-5 and TRBJ2-2; 7 positions agree with TRBD2. Per germline, CDR1 MNHEY and CDR2 SVGAGI. With 4 bases clipped from V and 2 bases from J, the junction kept 4 bases outside the gene matches. This CDR3 has 15 residues. CDR3 sequence reads: CASSSAGRNTGELFF. The CDR3, as DNA: TGTGCCAGCAGTTCAGCGGGGCGAAACACCGGGGAGCTGTTTTTT.

This chain joins TRBV28 and TRBJ1-6; TRBD1 is a possible D gene (6 bases). Trimming took off 5 bases at V and 7 bases at J, with 9 bases between the two ends. This CDR3 is 13 amino acids long. The germline CDR1 and CDR2 sequences are MDHEN and SYDVKM. The CDR3 DNA reads TGTGCCAGCAGTATGGACAGAAATTCACCCCTCCACTTT. Its protein product is CASSMDRNSPLHF.

The chain combines TRBV29-1 with TRBJ2-7; TRBD2 matches 7 bases. The CDR3 runs to 16 residues. V was pared by 6 bases and J by 0 bases, with 14 bases of the junction left unmatched. CDR1 and CDR2 (germline): SQVTM, ANQGSEA. This CDR3 is CSVGGSVASGSYEQYF. In DNA, the CDR3 is TGCAGCGTGGGGGGGTCTGTAGCCTCGGGCTCCTACGAGCAGTACTTC.

V gene TRBV9 combines with J gene TRBJ1-2, with D hard to call. Between the trimmed V and J ends, which lost 0 bases and 8 bases, there was a span of 14 bases. Germline CDR1 SGDLS, CDR2 YYNGEE. This CDR3 is 14 amino acids long. CDR3 region: CASSVVLGGRGYTF. The CDR3 DNA follows: TGTGCCAGCAGCGTAGTTCTGGGAGGGAGAGGCTACACCTTC.

This chain connects TRBV19 to TRBJ1-5, with D perhaps matching TRBD1 (6 bases). Germline V CDR1 and CDR2: LNHDA, SQIVND (reference sequence). Trimming cost V 5 bases and J 7 bases, with 21 bases left between them. The CDR3 is 16 amino acids. The CDR3 DNA is TGTGCCAGTAGTCCCCTAACAGGGTATACAGCACAGCCCCAGCATTTT. Amino acids: CASSPLTGYTAQPQHF.

The chain employs TRBV4-1 and TRBJ2-5, with TRBD1 matching over 8 bases. There are 15 residues in the CDR3. The ends lost 4 bases at V and 4 bases at J; junction bases unmatched: 8. Germline V gene lookup returns CDR1 MGHRA and CDR2 YSYEKL. The CDR3, as DNA: TGCGCCAGCAGCCTAATTGTCAGGGGGCTAGAGACCCAGTACTTC. This gives the protein CASSLIVRGLETQYF.

J is TRBJ1-1 and V is TRBV13; D ambiguous. The germline CDR1 and CDR2 sequences are PRHDT and FYEKMQ (reference sequence). The length of the CDR3 is 9 residues. V shed 6 bases and J shed 10 bases, with 6 bases lying between them. The CDR3 DNA is TGTGCCAGCAGTCCTCGAGCTTTCTTT. The encoded protein is CASSPRAFF.

The count of this clone is one. The chain is built from TRBV5-1 and TRBJ2-5; TRBD2 matches 10 bases. This CDR3 is built from 17 residues. Looked up from germline, CDR1 is SGHRS and CDR2 is YFSETQ. After removal of 0 bases from V and 5 bases from J, the junction contained 10 bases not matched to a gene. CDR3 sequence: CASSLEPSGGVVETQYF. In DNA form, the CDR3 reads TGCGCCAGCAGCTTGGAACCTAGCGGGGGTGTTGTGGAGACCCAGTACTTC.

The chain combines TRBV30 with TRBJ2-3; D is unresolved. Germline CDR1 is GTSNPN and CDR2 is SVGIG (reference sequence). With 8 bases removed from V and 2 bases from J, the gap between germline ends came to 11 bases. This CDR3 spans 12 amino acids. The CDR3 loop is CAQRPSTDTQYF. CDR3 DNA: TGTGCCCAGCGCCCCTCCACAGATACGCAGTATTTT.

The genes are TRBV5-4 and TRBJ2-5; 9 bases are shared with TRBD1. V lost 0 bases, J lost 4 bases, and 7 bases stayed unmatched. This CDR3 is 16 amino acids long. CDR1 is SGHNT and CDR2 is YYREEE in the germline V gene (reference sequence). The CDR3 loop is CASSLALTGGGETQYF. The CDR3 DNA reads as TGTGCCAGCAGCTTGGCTTTGACAGGGGGAGGAGAGACCCAGTACTTC.

The chain combines TRBV6-6 with TRBJ1-4; 9 bases match TRBD1. With 8 bases clipped from V and 7 bases from J, the junction kept 5 bases outside the gene matches. Germline V gives CDR1 MNHNY, CDR2 SVGAGI (reference sequence). The CDR3 extends over 13 amino acids. The CDR3, as DNA: TGTGCCAGCTCTAACAGGGGGCTTGAAAAACTGTTTTTT. This encodes CASSNRGLEKLFF.